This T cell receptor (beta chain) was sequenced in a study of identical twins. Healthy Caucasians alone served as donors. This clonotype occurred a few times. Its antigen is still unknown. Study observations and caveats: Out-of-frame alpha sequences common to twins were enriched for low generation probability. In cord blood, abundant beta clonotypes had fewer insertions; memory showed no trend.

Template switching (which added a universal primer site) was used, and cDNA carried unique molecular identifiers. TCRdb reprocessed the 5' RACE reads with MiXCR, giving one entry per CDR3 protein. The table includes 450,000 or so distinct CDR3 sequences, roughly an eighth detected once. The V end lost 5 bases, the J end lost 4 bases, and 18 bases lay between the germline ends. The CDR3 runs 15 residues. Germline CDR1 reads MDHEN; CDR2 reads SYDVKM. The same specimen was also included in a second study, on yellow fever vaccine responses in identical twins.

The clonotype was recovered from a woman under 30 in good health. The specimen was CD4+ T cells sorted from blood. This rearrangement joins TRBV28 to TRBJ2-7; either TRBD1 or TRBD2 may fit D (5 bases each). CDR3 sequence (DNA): TGTGCCAGCAGTCCTGGTGGGACCCCCTCGTACGAGCAGTACTTC. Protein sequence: CASSPGGTPSYEQYF.